This T cell receptor beta chain was recovered during a study of T cells in Graves' hyperthyroidism and ophthalmopathy (dated by TCRdb to between 2017 and 2020). Looking at the study overall: Peripheral blood was sampled at the time of initial diagnosis, prior to any treatment. TCR Vbeta CDR3 sequencing of 120 to 150 peripheral blood samples (roughly 43 ophthalmopathy, approximately 80 hyperthyroidism and around 17 progressor patients) is reported in the paper. Following sampling, methimazole starting at 30 mg daily was given to hyperthyroidism patients, and high-dose intravenous methylprednisolone was given to ophthalmopathy patients. Prospective prediction of ophthalmopathy was tested in an independent validation cohort consisting of roughly 20 hyperthyroidism patients and around 16 patients who later progressed to ophthalmopathy. In more than 5 Graves' hyperthyroidism patients, the study also compared T-cell repertoires from thyroid tissue with T-cell repertoires from blood. The 100 or so discovery patients were randomly split 7:3 into training and test sets. TCR V-J signatures able to tell the groups apart were searched for in a discovery cohort of 100 or so patients, of whom over 40 had Graves' ophthalmopathy and 57 had stable Graves' hyperthyroidism. General conclusions and limits of the study: Most expanded thyroid clonotypes (frequency above 0.001) were also detected in blood, suggesting blood repertoires may reflect thyroid immune responses. During validation, the model predicted progression to ophthalmopathy a median of around six months ahead of onset, with around 71% sensitivity and roughly 72% specificity. No statistical method was used to set the sample size in advance, and investigators knew the group allocation. In cross-validation, a model built on a 13 V-J signature told ophthalmopathy apart from stable hyperthyroidism with 85% to 90% sensitivity and roughly 83% specificity, and in testing the same model reached 80%/75%.

The germline V gene (reference sequence) provides CDR1 SEHNR and CDR2 FQNEAQ. The CDR3 contains 15 residues, cysteine and phenylalanine counted. Just the 45-base CDR3 DNA is kept, in frame starting at base 1. V is cut back by 3 bases and J by 7 bases, with 6 bases in the junction unmatched. TCR beta CDR3 regions were amplified from RNA transcripts. The TCR CDR3 was subjected to a first round of RT-PCR using the HTBI primer set and the Qiagen OneStep RT-PCR kit. The libraries were constructed in a second round of multiplex PCR and then size-selected and purified. The libraries were sequenced on an Illumina HiSeq2000 using paired-end 100 bp reads. Per the authors' processing: SOAPnuke was used to process the raw data, with reads discarded if the reads contained adapters or uncalled bases, had a mean Phred below 15, or lacked an exact constant-primer or identifier match. High-quality paired reads were merged using COPE v1.2.5, and each unique nucleotide sequence was defined as a clonotype. MiTCR v1.1 was used to align clonotypes to the IMGT TRBV, TRBD and TRBJ reference segments. Only V-J combinations with frequency above 0.0001, covering roughly 99% of repertoires, were analysed. The TCS score was defined as the ratio of F50 (clonal expansion) to E x V (chaos), calculated using BLOSUM62-based TCRdist between CDR3 peptides within each V-J. Welch's t-statistics and random forest reduced around 520 V-J features to around 14, which were used in a naive Bayes classifier (R e1071). TCRdb took the public reads, trimmed them with fastp at Q25, ran MiXCR for clone calling and kept in-frame beta chains. Rows merge per CDR3 protein into single entries with the most common DNA and genes. For this entry, the V and J calls and clone size follow TCRdb and not the study's own pipeline. The sample data list fewer than 250,000 distinct CDR3 sequences, and over 15% of these were observed just once. Together, the top ten hold around 30% of the sample.

This clonotype appeared many times. Its antigen target is currently unknown. Base qualities are not recorded, but no much larger clone differs from it by a single base. Ophthalmopathy patients had moderately to severely active disease, with a Clinical Activity Score of 3 or more, a NOSPECS grade of 4 or more, and a disease duration of less than 3 months. Exclusion was applied to patients with uncontrolled infections, other autoimmune diseases, pregnancy or lactation. Clinical symptoms, serum thyroxine and TRAb, thyroid ultrasound, and orbital computed tomography formed the basis for the diagnoses. PBMCs were separated from 10 ml of fresh peripheral blood using Ficoll-Paque density gradient centrifugation. Trizol reagent was used to extract total RNA, and RNA quality was then checked on an Agilent 2100 Bioanalyzer.

The source material was blood. This receptor was obtained from a woman younger than 30 with Graves' ophthalmopathy. In this chain, TRBV7-9 is recombined with TRBJ2-1; 10 central bases correspond to TRBD1. The nucleotide sequence reads as follows: TGTGCCAGCAGCTTCGGGGACAGGGGCCTTAATGAGCAGTTCTTC. The translation is CASSFGDRGLNEQFF.